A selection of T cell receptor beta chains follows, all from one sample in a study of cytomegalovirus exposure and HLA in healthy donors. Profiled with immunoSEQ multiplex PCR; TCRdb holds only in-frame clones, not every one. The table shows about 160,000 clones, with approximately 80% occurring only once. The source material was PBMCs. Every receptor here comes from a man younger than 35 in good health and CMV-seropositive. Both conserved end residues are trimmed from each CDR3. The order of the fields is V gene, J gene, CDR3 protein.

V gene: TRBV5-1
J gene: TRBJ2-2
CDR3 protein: ASSLGQAKTGELF

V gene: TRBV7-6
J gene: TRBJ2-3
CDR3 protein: ASSAPGQGPY

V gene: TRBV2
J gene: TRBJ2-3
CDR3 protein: ASSGSLWAQPGDTQY

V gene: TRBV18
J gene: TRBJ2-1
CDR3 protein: ASSPSSGTGYNEQF

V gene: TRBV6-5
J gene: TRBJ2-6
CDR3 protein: ASSYVGGGANGLT

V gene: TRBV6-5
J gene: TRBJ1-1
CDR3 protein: ASSYSTDTEAF

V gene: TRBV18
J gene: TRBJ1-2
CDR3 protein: ASSPDRGRYGYT

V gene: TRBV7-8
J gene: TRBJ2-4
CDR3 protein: ASSTGQAKNIQY

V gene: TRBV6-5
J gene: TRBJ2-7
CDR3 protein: ASSYSINPADEQY

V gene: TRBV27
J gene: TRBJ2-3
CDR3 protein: ASKFGRSRADTQY

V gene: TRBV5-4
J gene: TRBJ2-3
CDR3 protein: ASSSLQGNTDTQY

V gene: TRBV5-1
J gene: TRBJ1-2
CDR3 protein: ASSSQGTGHYGYT

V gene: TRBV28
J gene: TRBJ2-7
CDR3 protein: ASRGDRGTYEQY

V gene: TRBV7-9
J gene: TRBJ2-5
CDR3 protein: ASSFITGTSN

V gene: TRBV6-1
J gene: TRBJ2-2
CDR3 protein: ASSERRGAPRTGELF

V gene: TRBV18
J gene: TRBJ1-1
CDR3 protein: ASSEQGKGNGEAF

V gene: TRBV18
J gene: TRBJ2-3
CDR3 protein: ASSPADRGRVDTQY

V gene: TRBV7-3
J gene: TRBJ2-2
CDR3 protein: ASSLFNSGNTGELF

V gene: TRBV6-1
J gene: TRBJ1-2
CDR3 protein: ASSEARGRFYGYT

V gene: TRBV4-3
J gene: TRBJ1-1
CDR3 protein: ASSQSGRTEAF

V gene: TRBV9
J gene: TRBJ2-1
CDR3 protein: ASSARGLAGTEQF

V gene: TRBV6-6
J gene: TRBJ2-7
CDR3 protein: ASSYTGYEQY

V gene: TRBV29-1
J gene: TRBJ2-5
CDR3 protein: SVGGGGGETQY

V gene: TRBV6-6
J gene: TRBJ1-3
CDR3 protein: ASSYPTVMNTIY

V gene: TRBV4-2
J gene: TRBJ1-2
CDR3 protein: ASSQEESALTYGYT

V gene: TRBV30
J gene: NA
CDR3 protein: AWSVGVQILYEQY

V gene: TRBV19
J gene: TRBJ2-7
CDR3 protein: ASRNSRRGRESEQY

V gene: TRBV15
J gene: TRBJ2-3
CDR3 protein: ATSRARASGGSRQY

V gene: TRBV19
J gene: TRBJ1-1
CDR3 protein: ASSFRTGWTNTEAF

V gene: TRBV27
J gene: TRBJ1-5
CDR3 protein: ASSTGAPRPQH

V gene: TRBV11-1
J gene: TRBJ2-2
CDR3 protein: ASSSLQSYTGELF

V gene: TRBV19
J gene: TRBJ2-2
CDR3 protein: ASSISGGLSGVLF

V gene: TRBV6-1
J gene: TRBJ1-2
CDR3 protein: ASSLTFTGGKGYT

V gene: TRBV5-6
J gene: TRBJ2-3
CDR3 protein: ASSLGRADTQY

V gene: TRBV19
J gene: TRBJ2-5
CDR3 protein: ASSKDPSGGGWTQY

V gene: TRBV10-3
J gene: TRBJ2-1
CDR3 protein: ATARTPPGGSYNEQF

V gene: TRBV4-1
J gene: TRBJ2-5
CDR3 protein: ASSLQAREETQY

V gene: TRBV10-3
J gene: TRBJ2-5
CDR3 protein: AISAAGVQETQY

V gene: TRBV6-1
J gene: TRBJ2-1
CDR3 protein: ASSRLAGGREQF

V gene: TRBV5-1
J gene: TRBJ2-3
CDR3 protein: ASSPLNGTGTDTQY

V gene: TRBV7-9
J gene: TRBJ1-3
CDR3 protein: ASSFQRGYGNTIY

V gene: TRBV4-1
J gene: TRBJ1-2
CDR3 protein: ASSPLAGGYSSYGYT

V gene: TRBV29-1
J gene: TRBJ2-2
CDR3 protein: SVDPAENTGELF

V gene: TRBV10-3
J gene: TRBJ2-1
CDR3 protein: AISEEGSEAYNEQF

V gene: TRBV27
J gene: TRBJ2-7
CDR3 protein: ASSGGSASYEQY

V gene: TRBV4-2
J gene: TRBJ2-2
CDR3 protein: ASSSGLAGTGELF

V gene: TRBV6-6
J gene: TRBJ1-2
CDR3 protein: ASATGESYGYT

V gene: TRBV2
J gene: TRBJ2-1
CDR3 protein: ASTSQGRSSYNEQF

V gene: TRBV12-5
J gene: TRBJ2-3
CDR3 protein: ASTGPGDTQY

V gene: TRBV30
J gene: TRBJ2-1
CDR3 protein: AWIRTGNYNEQF

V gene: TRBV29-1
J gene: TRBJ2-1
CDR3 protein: SVEDRGGLYNEQF

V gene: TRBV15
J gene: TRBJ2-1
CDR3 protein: ATSFRRGGPNEQF

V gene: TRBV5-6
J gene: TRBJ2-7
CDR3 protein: ASRYTEGEQY